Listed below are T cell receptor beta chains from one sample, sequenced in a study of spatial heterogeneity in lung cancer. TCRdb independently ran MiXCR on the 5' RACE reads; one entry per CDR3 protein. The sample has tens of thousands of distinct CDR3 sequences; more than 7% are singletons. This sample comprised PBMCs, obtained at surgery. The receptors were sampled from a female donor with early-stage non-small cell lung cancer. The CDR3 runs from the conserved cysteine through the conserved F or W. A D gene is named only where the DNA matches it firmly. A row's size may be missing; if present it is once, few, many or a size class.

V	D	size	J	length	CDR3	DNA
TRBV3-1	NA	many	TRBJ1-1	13	CASSSIQNTEAFF	TGTGCCAGCAGCTCGATCCAGAACACTGAAGCTTTCTTT
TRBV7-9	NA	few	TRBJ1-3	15	CASSLGGISGNTIYF	TGTGCCAGCAGCTTAGGCGGGATATCTGGAAACACCATATATTTT
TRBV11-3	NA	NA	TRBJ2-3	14	CASSLIGLSDTQYF	TGTGCCAGCAGCTTAATCGGGTTATCAGATACGCAGTATTTT
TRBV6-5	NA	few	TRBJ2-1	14	CASSYVAGHNEQFF	TGTGCCAGCAGTTACGTGGCAGGGCACAATGAGCAGTTCTTC
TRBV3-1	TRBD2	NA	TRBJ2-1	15	CASSQPSSGRNEQFF	TGTGCCAGCAGCCAACCCTCTAGCGGGAGAAATGAGCAGTTCTTC
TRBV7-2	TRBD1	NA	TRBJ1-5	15	CASSAGQGLNQPQHF	TGTGCCAGCAGCGCCGGACAGGGCCTAAATCAGCCCCAGCATTTT
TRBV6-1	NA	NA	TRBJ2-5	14	CASSEVADQETQYF	TGTGCCAGCAGTGAAGTGGCGGATCAAGAGACCCAGTACTTC
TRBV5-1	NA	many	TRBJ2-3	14	CASSSQSGTDTQYF	TGCGCCAGCAGCAGTCAATCGGGTACAGATACGCAGTATTTT
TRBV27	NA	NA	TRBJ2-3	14	CASSLWGSTDTQYF	TGTGCCAGCAGTTTGTGGGGGAGCACAGATACGCAGTATTTT
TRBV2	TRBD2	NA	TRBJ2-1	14	CASRKGTGGGEQFF	TGTGCCAGCAGGAAGGGAACCGGGGGGGGTGAGCAGTTCTTC
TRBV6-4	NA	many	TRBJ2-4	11	CASSFKNIQYF	TGTGCCAGCAGTTTCAAAAACATTCAGTACTTC
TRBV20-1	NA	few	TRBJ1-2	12	CSARDRGNGYTF	TGCAGTGCTAGAGATCGAGGGAATGGCTACACCTTC
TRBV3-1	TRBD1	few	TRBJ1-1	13	CASSQVGTDEAFF	TGTGCCAGCAGCCAAGTGGGGACAGATGAAGCTTTCTTT
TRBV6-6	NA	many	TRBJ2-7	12	CASSYDSYEQYF	TGTGCCAGCAGTTACGACAGCTACGAGCAGTACTTC
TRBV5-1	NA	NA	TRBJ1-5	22	CASSSQHPVRQLGDERPGPQHF	TGCGCCAGCAGTTCCCAACATCCGGTTCGGCAACTAGGGGACGAGCGACCTGGGCCCCAGCATTTT
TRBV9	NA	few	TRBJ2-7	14	CASSARTAPTKQYF	TGTGCCAGCAGCGCCCGGACAGCTCCAACCAAGCAGTACTTC
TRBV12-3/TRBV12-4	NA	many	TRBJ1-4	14	CASTLGRGSEKLFF	TGTGCCAGCACCCTGGGCAGAGGGAGTGAAAAACTGTTTTTT
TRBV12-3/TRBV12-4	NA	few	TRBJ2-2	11	CASRYSGELFF	TGTGCCAGCAGGTATAGCGGGGAGCTGTTTTTT